The 24 T cell receptor beta chains below come from one sample, sequenced in a study of OX40 agonist ivuxolimab in advanced cancers. The protocol was immunoSEQ multiplex PCR, while the TCRdb copy is restricted to in-frame clones and leaves out a portion. The sample has 70,000 to 90,000 clones; around 86% are singletons. The sequences come from CD4+ or CD8+ T cells sorted from blood, collected in a trial of the OX40 agonist ivuxolimab. The receptor set was obtained from an adult with an advanced solid tumor such as melanoma, head and neck, liver or kidney cancer.

Of note for this clone: This same CDR3 is encoded by further DNA sequences in the sample. The gene calls are TRBV5-1 and TRBJ2-5; D is perhaps TRBD1 (6 bases). The CDR3 sequence is 14 residues long. Per germline, CDR1 SGHRS and CDR2 YFSETQ. V was shortened by 2 bases and J by 1 base, with 9 bases between the two germline ends. The CDR3 sequence: CASSLQGLQETQYF. The CDR3 coding sequence is TGCGCCAGCAGCTTACAGGGCCTCCAAGAGACCCAGTACTTC.

The CDR3 DNA reads as TGTGCCAGCAGTATCACAGGGAACACTGAAGCTTTCTTT. It specifies CASSITGNTEAFF. The chain has TRBV6-5 and TRBJ1-1, with D perhaps matching TRBD1 (5 bases). The CDR3 is 13 amino acids. Germline CDR1 and CDR2: MNHEY and SVGAGI. V was pared by 5 bases and J by 1 base, with 8 bases between.

CDR3 DNA: TGTGCCAGCAGCACCGGACTAGCGGGGGTTGGCTCCTACGAGCAGTACTTC. It is translated as CASSTGLAGVGSYEQYF. This rearrangement joins TRBV9 to TRBJ2-7; TRBD2 matches at 13 bases. This CDR3 is 17 amino acids long. Germline-derived CDR1 and CDR2 are SGDLS and YYNGEE. V was pared by 4 bases and J by 0 bases, with 7 bases of the junction left unmatched. Complete variable domain (other parts from reference TRBV9 and TRBJ2-7): DSGVTQTPKHLITATGQRVTLRCSPRSGDLSVYWYQQSLDQGLQFLIQYYNGEERAKGNILERFSAQQFPDLHSELNLSSLELGDSALYFCASSTGLAGVGSYEQYFGPGTRLTVT.

The rearrangement links TRBV4-1 to TRBJ2-7; 15 bases map to TRBD2. The trim removed 5 bases at V and 4 bases at J, leaving 6 bases unmatched. The CDR3 is made up of 16 amino acids. Per the germline V gene, CDR1 is MGHRA and CDR2 is YSYEKL. Here the CDR3 reads CASSFPGTSGRYEQYF. CDR3 nucleotides: TGCGCCAGCAGCTTTCCTGGGACTAGCGGGAGGTACGAGCAGTACTTC.

The gene calls are TRBV2 and TRBJ1-5, with D unclear. There are 15 residues in the CDR3. The germline CDR1 and CDR2 sequences are SNHLY and FYNNEI. Trimming left V 2 bases short and J 4 bases short, with 12 bases between. For the CDR3, the DNA is TGTGCCAGCAGTGAAAGCATGGCAGGTAATCAGCCCCAGCATTTT. Protein: CASSESMAGNQPQHF.

This chain joins TRBV30 and TRBJ1-4; maybe TRBD1 (6 bases). Germline CDR1 and CDR2: GTSNPN and SVGIG (reference sequence). The CDR3 is 11 residues long. The ends were cut back, 4 bases at V and 16 bases at J, with 16 bases in the middle. The chain's CDR3 is CAWNSRDTKFF. CDR3 DNA sequence: TGTGCCTGGAACAGCCGGGACACGAAGTTTTTT.

The chain couples TRBV7-9 to TRBJ1-1; D gene unclear. This CDR3 is built from 13 residues. Trimming took 1 base from V and 1 from J, leaving 4 bases between them. Germline lookup yields CDR1 SEHNR and CDR2 FQNEAQ (reference sequence). CDR3 in DNA: TGTGCCAGCAGCTTAGGTACGAACACTGAAGCTTTCTTT. As protein: CASSLGTNTEAFF.

The table lists this clone with a few counts. The chain is built from TRBV2 and TRBJ2-7, with D unresolved. Looked up from germline, CDR1 is SNHLY and CDR2 is FYNNEI. The CDR3 is made up of 11 amino acids. Trimming took 1 base from V and 7 from J, leaving 5 bases between them. The DNA of the CDR3 is TGTGCCAGCAGTGAAGTAAGGGAGCAGTACTTC. Protein sequence: CASSEVREQYF.

In DNA, the CDR3 is TGTGCCAGCAGCTTAGAGGGGCGTCAGCCCCAGCATTTT. It codes for CASSLEGRQPQHF. V and J are TRBV7-2 and TRBJ1-5, with D possibly matching TRBD1 (5 bases). Looked up from germline, CDR1 is SGHTA and CDR2 is FQGNSA. V was clipped by 1 base and J by 6 bases, with 7 bases between them. This CDR3 comprises 13 residues.

This chain joins TRBV5-8 and TRBJ2-1; 9 nucleotides match TRBD2. This CDR3 has 15 amino acids. The germline V gene has CDR1 SGHTS and CDR2 YDEGEE. Germline trimming cut 0 bases from V and 4 bases from J; bases unmatched to any gene: 2. Written as DNA, the CDR3 is TGTGCCAGCAGCTTGGGACTAGCGGAGTACAATGAGCAGTTCTTC. Encoded protein: CASSLGLAEYNEQFF.

This chain connects TRBV6-5 to TRBJ1-2, with no clear D. Germline V gene sequence: CDR1 MNHEY, CDR2 SVGAGI. The CDR3 covers 15 residues. V was shortened by 2 bases and J by 3 bases, with 13 bases between the two germline ends. The CDR3 bases are TGTGCCAGCAGTTACCGAAGAGACCGTGACTATGGCTACACCTTC. Encoded protein: CASSYRRDRDYGYTF.

The rearrangement links TRBV7-6 to TRBJ2-7, with TRBD1 matching 10 bases. Germline V gene sequence: CDR1 SGHVS, CDR2 FNYEAQ. The CDR3 contains 13 residues. V lost 5 bases and J lost 5; bases outside the gene matches: 3. CDR3 in DNA: TGTGCCAGCAGCACGGGACAGGGGAACGAGCAGTACTTC. It yields the protein CASSTGQGNEQYF.

This clone occurred a few times. The chain recombines TRBV7-9 with TRBJ1-1, with D unresolved. V was trimmed by 3 bases and J by 0 bases, leaving 8 bases between them. Germline V gene data show CDR1 as SEHNR and CDR2 as FQNEAQ (reference sequence). The CDR3 runs to 14 residues. In nucleotides, the CDR3 is TGTGCCAGCAGCTTCGGTGTCCTGAACACTGAAGCTTTCTTT. As protein: CASSFGVLNTEAFF.

This chain links TRBV15 with TRBJ1-5; no definite D call. The CDR3 contains 14 residues. Trimming shortened V by 0 bases and J by 1 base, and 4 bases separated the two germline ends. Germline V CDR1 and CDR2: LNHNV, YYDKDF (reference sequence). This CDR3 is CATSRDLSNQPQHF. The CDR3 DNA is TGTGCCACCAGCAGAGACCTGAGCAATCAGCCCCAGCATTTT.

CDR3 sequence (DNA): TGCGCCAGCAGGAACTCCTACAATGAGCAGTTCTTC. This encodes CASRNSYNEQFF. This chain uses TRBV10-1 with TRBJ2-1; D unclear. In germline, CDR1 is WNHNN, CDR2 SYGVQD (reference sequence). The V and J ends lost 6 bases and 0 bases respectively, with 3 bases between them. The length of the CDR3 is 12 residues.

There are a few counts of this clone. The CDR3 DNA reads TGTGCCAGCTCATCCGACCCGGGGGGCTACAATGAGCAGTTCTTC. It is translated as CASSSDPGGYNEQFF. The genes are TRBV18 and TRBJ2-1, with 7 bases matching TRBD2. CDR1 is KGHSH and CDR2 is LQKENI in the germline V gene. Losses at the gene ends were 5 bases for V and 3 bases for J; bases not matched to a gene: 7. There are 15 residues in the CDR3.

The genes are TRBV4-2 and TRBJ1-6, with TRBD1 matching over 7 bases. CDR1 LGHNA and CDR2 YNFKEQ come from the germline V gene. Trimming took 2 bases from V and 7 from J; bases not matched to a gene: 5. This CDR3 is built from 15 residues. The CDR3 nucleotides read TGTGCCAGCAGCCAAAGACAGGGTAAAAATTCACCCCTCCACTTT. Translation gives CASSQRQGKNSPLHF.

The rearrangement links TRBV6-1 to TRBJ1-2; the D is unclear. Germline-derived CDR1 and CDR2 are MNHNS and SASEGT. There are 14 residues in the CDR3. The V end was cut by 1 base, the J end by 4 bases, with 10 bases between. The CDR3 region has the DNA TGTGCCAGCAGTGAAGGGGTTAGAGGCTATGGCTACACCTTC. Its protein product is CASSEGVRGYGYTF.

The chain has TRBV27 and TRBJ1-1; TRBD1 matches 8 bases. V shed 2 bases, J shed 10 bases, and the junction held 6 bases outside the gene matches. Per germline, CDR1 MNHEY and CDR2 SMNVEV (reference sequence). The CDR3 runs 13 residues. For the CDR3, the DNA is TGTGCCAGCAGTTTAACATGGACAGGGATAGCTTTCTTT. Translated, it gives CASSLTWTGIAFF.

V usage is TRBV7-6 and J usage is TRBJ2-3; TRBD2 might be the D (6 bases). V was trimmed by 9 bases and J by 0 bases, leaving 19 bases between them. The CDR3 is 16 residues long. The germline V gene encodes CDR1 SGHVS and CDR2 FNYEAQ. CDR3 nucleotides: TGTGCCAGGTCGGCGGAGGGCCGCTTTAGCACAGATACGCAGTATTTT. Translated, it gives CARSAEGRFSTDTQYF.

V usage is TRBV5-4 and J usage is TRBJ1-1; no definite D call. Germline V gene lookup returns CDR1 SGHNT and CDR2 YYREEE (reference sequence). CDR3 length: 14 amino acids. Trimming pared 2 bases from V and 1 base from J, leaving 9 bases between. Here the CDR3 reads CASSLADENTEAFF. The DNA of the CDR3 is TGTGCCAGCAGCTTAGCGGACGAGAACACTGAAGCTTTCTTT.

The table lists this clone with a few counts. The chain combines TRBV29-1 with TRBJ2-3; D may be TRBD1 or TRBD2 (6 bases each). Germline CDR1 and CDR2: SQVTM and ANQGSEA. The CDR3 has 14 amino acids. The V and J ends lost 4 bases and 0 bases respectively, with 11 bases between them. CDR3 sequence (DNA): TGCAGCGTTGTAGGGGGGCTGAGCACAGATACGCAGTATTTT. Translation gives CSVVGGLSTDTQYF.

The rearrangement uses TRBV7-6 and TRBJ1-2, with D possibly TRBD1 on 5 matching bases. Deletions cut 5 bases from V and 7 bases from J, with 20 bases between. Looked up from germline, CDR1 is SGHVS and CDR2 is FNYEAQ. The CDR3 is made up of 15 amino acids. CDR3: CASSGGSGKSRGYTF. CDR3 sequence (DNA): TGTGCCAGCAGCGGGGGGTCAGGCAAAAGCCGTGGCTACACCTTC.

This chain uses TRBV5-1 with TRBJ1-2; D might be TRBD1 (6 bases). V was cut by 0 bases and J by 7 bases, with 13 bases left in between. The CDR3 sequence is 14 residues long. Germline CDR1 reads SGHRS; CDR2 reads YFSETQ. The CDR3 bases are TGCGCCAGCAGCTTGGACGGGGGCGCGAGTGGCTACACCTTC. This sequence encodes CASSLDGGASGYTF.